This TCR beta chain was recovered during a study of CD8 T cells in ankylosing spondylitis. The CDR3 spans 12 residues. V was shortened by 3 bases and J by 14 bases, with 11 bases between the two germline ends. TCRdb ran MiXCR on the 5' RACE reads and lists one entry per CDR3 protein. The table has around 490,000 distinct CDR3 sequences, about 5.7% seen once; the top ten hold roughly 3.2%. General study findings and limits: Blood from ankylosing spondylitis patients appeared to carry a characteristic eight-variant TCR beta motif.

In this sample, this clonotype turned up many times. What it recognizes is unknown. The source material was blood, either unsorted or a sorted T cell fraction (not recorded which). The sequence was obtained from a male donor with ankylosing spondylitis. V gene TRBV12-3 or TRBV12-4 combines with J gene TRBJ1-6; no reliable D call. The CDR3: CASSLTIGSLHF. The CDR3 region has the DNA TGTGCCAGCAGTTTGACCATCGGCTCCCTCCACTTT.